This T cell receptor (beta chain) is drawn from a study of blood T cells in healthy people across ages. A second roughly 6 to 12 cycle PCR used barcoded and J-beta primers. TCRdb re-analysed the 5' RACE reads in MiXCR, keeping a single row per CDR3 protein. The sample holds about 1 million distinct CDR3 sequences, about 25% seen once. The CDR3 has 13 residues. CDR1 is SGHTA and CDR2 is FQGNSA in the germline V gene. These data also featured in a second study, about T cells of mothers and their children.

J is TRBJ2-5 and V is TRBV7-2; TRBD2 might be the D (6 bases). The DNA end is a closer match to TRBJ2-7, so the J assignment may be wrong. This TCR derives from a girl aged 2 to 10 in good health. Specimen: blood. The CDR3 coding sequence is TGTGCCAGCAGCTTAGTTCCTAGCGACGAGCAGTACTTC. It codes for CASSLVPSDEQYF.